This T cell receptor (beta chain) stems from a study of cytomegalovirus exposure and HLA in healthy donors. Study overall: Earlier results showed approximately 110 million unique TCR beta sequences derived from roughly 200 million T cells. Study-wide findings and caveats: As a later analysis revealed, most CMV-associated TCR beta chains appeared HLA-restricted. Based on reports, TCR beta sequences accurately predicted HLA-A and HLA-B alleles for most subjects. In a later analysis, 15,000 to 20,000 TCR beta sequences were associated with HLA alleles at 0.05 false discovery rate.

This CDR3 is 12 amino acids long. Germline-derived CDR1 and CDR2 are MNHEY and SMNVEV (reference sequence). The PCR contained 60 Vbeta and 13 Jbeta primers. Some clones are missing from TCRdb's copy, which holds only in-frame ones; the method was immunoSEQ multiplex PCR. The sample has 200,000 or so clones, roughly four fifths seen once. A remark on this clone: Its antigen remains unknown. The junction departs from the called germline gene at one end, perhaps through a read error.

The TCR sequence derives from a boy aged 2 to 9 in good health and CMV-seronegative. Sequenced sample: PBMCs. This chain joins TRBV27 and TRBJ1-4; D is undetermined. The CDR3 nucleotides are TGTGCCAGCAGTTCTCACTCAGGAGGTGGGGAATTT. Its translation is CASSSHSGGGEF.